This note documents a single T cell receptor beta chain sequence. What it binds is unknown. This entry comes from a study of CD8+ T cells in alopecia areata. Study at large: Patients received oral tofacitinib, 5 to 10 mg twice daily, for moderate-to-severe alopecia areata.

Whole-study findings and limits: Affected lesional scalp, above all in alopecia totalis/universalis, was more clonal than normal scalp.

Extracted from the samples, RNA was reverse transcribed into cDNA to serve as the sequencing template. Sequencing used immunoSEQ multiplex PCR; TCRdb keeps in-frame clones, though not all of them. Of 160,000 or so clones in the sample, under 60% were seen once. Using a FACSAria, the CD4+ and CD8+ T cells were sorted from the PBMCs. The CDR3 is made up of 13 amino acids. The ends were cut back, 3 bases at V and 8 bases at J, with 11 bases in the middle. CDR1 and CDR2 (germline): SNHLY, FYNNEI. This specimen was CD8+ T cells sorted from blood, taken at week 0. The TCR was taken from a human donor with alopecia areata. This rearrangement joins TRBV2 to TRBJ2-1; no clear D. The DNA of the CDR3 is TGTGCCAGCAGTGAGGGGTCCCCGGATGAGCAGTTCTTC. Its translation: CASSEGSPDEQFF.